This is a list of T cell receptor beta chains from one sample in a study of cytomegalovirus exposure and HLA in healthy donors. Here immunoSEQ multiplex PCR was the method, and the copy in TCRdb shows in-frame clones only, minus some. The table lists 140,000 to 150,000 clones, around 79% of them singletons. Sequencing was performed on PBMCs. The receptors stem from a middle-aged man in good health and CMV-seropositive. CDR3s include the opening cysteine and the closing phenylalanine or tryptophan. A D gene is named only where the DNA matches it firmly. Only some rows state a clone size, as once, few, many or a class for expanded clones.

clone size: .; D gene: TRBD2; V gene: TRBV27; J gene: TRBJ2-7; CDR3 protein: CASSNGLAGGLAYEQYF; CDR3 DNA: TGTGCCAGCAGCAACGGACTAGCGGGAGGGTTGGCCTACGAGCAGTACTTC
clone size: .; D gene: TRBD2; V gene: TRBV18; J gene: TRBJ2-3; CDR3 protein: CASSPREGNPDTQYF; CDR3 DNA: TGTGCCAGCTCACCAAGGGAGGGAAACCCAGATACGCAGTATTTT
clone size: .; D gene: TRBD2; V gene: TRBV5-1; J gene: TRBJ2-3; CDR3 protein: CASSLYSGRATDTQYF; CDR3 DNA: TGCGCCAGCAGCTTGTATAGCGGGAGGGCCACGGATACGCAGTATTTT
clone size: .; D gene: .; V gene: TRBV28; J gene: TRBJ1-1; CDR3 protein: CASSSPGRGYNTEAFF; CDR3 DNA: TGTGCCAGCAGTTCCCCTGGAAGGGGGTACAACACTGAAGCTTTCTTT
clone size: few; D gene: .; V gene: TRBV5-1; J gene: TRBJ1-1; CDR3 protein: CASSLDPRNTEAFF; CDR3 DNA: TGCGCCAGCAGCTTGGATCCGAGGAACACTGAAGCTTTCTTT
clone size: .; D gene: TRBD2; V gene: TRBV28; J gene: TRBJ2-1; CDR3 protein: CASSSPYSAGVFNEQFF; CDR3 DNA: TGTGCCAGCAGTTCTCCTTATAGCGCGGGAGTGTTCAATGAGCAGTTCTTC
clone size: .; D gene: TRBD1; V gene: TRBV9; J gene: TRBJ1-1; CDR3 protein: CASSVKGAGNTEAFF; CDR3 DNA: TGTGCCAGCAGCGTAAAGGGGGCTGGGAACACTGAAGCTTTCTTT
clone size: .; D gene: TRBD1; V gene: TRBV7-2; J gene: TRBJ1-5; CDR3 protein: CASSLQSAGTGYEPQHF; CDR3 DNA: TGTGCCAGCAGCCTACAATCAGCCGGGACAGGGTATGAGCCCCAGCATTTT
clone size: .; D gene: TRBD2; V gene: TRBV6-4; J gene: TRBJ2-7; CDR3 protein: CASSGHSGLAGSYEQYF; CDR3 DNA: TGTGCCAGCAGTGGTCATTCAGGACTAGCGGGATCCTACGAGCAGTACTTC
clone size: .; D gene: TRBD2; V gene: TRBV7-3; J gene: TRBJ2-5; CDR3 protein: CASSLVGGEETQYF; CDR3 DNA: TGTGCCAGCAGCTTAGTCGGGGGGGAAGAGACCCAGTACTTC
clone size: few; D gene: .; V gene: TRBV5-6; J gene: TRBJ1-3; CDR3 protein: CASSLRGINSGNTIYF; CDR3 DNA: TGTGCCAGCAGCTTGCGGGGGATAAACTCTGGAAACACCATATATTTT
clone size: .; D gene: .; V gene: TRBV11-1; J gene: TRBJ2-5; CDR3 protein: CASSLGANGKTQYF; CDR3 DNA: TGTGCCAGCAGCCTTGGGGCCAACGGCAAGACCCAGTACTTC
clone size: .; D gene: TRBD1; V gene: TRBV7-3; J gene: TRBJ2-1; CDR3 protein: CASSPLARGSYNEQFF; CDR3 DNA: TGTGCCAGCAGCCCATTAGCCAGGGGGTCCTACAATGAGCAGTTCTTC
clone size: .; D gene: TRBD2; V gene: TRBV18; J gene: TRBJ2-7; CDR3 protein: CASSPGTSGRSYEQYF; CDR3 DNA: TGTGCCAGCTCACCAGGGACTAGCGGGAGGAGTTACGAGCAGTACTTC
clone size: .; D gene: .; V gene: TRBV30; J gene: TRBJ1-5; CDR3 protein: CAWSSFAGLSNQPQHF; CDR3 DNA: TGTGCCTGGAGTTCATTTGCAGGGCTTAGCAATCAGCCCCAGCATTTT
clone size: .; D gene: .; V gene: TRBV6-5; J gene: TRBJ1-5; CDR3 protein: CASTLRGNQPQHF; CDR3 DNA: TGTGCCAGCACCCTGAGGGGCAATCAGCCCCAGCATTTT
clone size: .; D gene: TRBD2; V gene: TRBV11-2; J gene: TRBJ2-7; CDR3 protein: CASSRQLAGVTHEQYF; CDR3 DNA: TGTGCCAGCAGCCGACAATTAGCGGGAGTTACCCACGAGCAGTACTTC
clone size: few; D gene: TRBD2; V gene: TRBV18; J gene: TRBJ2-3; CDR3 protein: CASSPRQIAGGRTDTQYF; CDR3 DNA: TGTGCCAGCTCACCACGCCAAATAGCGGGAGGGCGCACAGATACGCAGTATTTT
clone size: .; D gene: .; V gene: TRBV5-6; J gene: TRBJ1-3; CDR3 protein: CASSDLLRTGNTIYF; CDR3 DNA: TGTGCCAGCAGCGACCTACTAAGGACTGGAAACACCATATATTTT
clone size: .; D gene: TRBD2; V gene: TRBV10-3; J gene: TRBJ2-7; CDR3 protein: CAISQTSGRVDEQYF; CDR3 DNA: TGTGCCATCAGCCAGACTAGCGGGAGGGTCGACGAGCAGTACTTC
clone size: .; D gene: .; V gene: TRBV7-6; J gene: TRBJ2-7; CDR3 protein: CASSLVSGLAYEQYF; CDR3 DNA: TGTGCCAGCAGCTTAGTTTCGGGGTTAGCCTACGAGCAGTACTTC
clone size: .; D gene: TRBD2; V gene: TRBV7-2; J gene: TRBJ2-1; CDR3 protein: CASSLVVREGYNEQFF; CDR3 DNA: TGTGCCAGCAGCTTAGTCGTGCGGGAGGGGTACAATGAGCAGTTCTTC
clone size: .; D gene: .; V gene: TRBV19; J gene: TRBJ2-2; CDR3 protein: CATSRNSGTNTGELFF; CDR3 DNA: TGTGCCACAAGCCGGAATAGCGGAACGAACACCGGGGAGCTGTTTTTT
clone size: .; D gene: TRBD1; V gene: TRBV19; J gene: TRBJ2-7; CDR3 protein: CASSPGTGLYEQYF; CDR3 DNA: TGTGCCAGTAGTCCCGGGACAGGGTTATACGAGCAGTACTTC
clone size: .; D gene: TRBD1; V gene: TRBV4-2; J gene: TRBJ1-2; CDR3 protein: CASSQEGGKLGGYTF; CDR3 DNA: TGTGCCAGCAGCCAAGAAGGGGGCAAGCTTGGCGGCTACACCTTC
clone size: few; D gene: TRBD1; V gene: TRBV28; J gene: TRBJ1-5; CDR3 protein: CASSEGGLISNQPQHF; CDR3 DNA: TGTGCCAGCAGTGAAGGGGGCCTCATTAGCAATCAGCCCCAGCATTTT
clone size: .; D gene: TRBD1; V gene: TRBV29-1; J gene: TRBJ2-7; CDR3 protein: CSVIQGAAGLAYEQYF; CDR3 DNA: TGCAGCGTAATACAGGGGGCGGCCGGATTAGCCTACGAGCAGTACTTC
clone size: .; D gene: .; V gene: TRBV29-1; J gene: TRBJ1-1; CDR3 protein: CSENPAGAEAFF; CDR3 DNA: TGCAGCGAAAACCCTGCGGGGGCTGAAGCTTTCTTT
clone size: .; D gene: .; V gene: TRBV30; J gene: TRBJ1-5; CDR3 protein: CAWSVTAAQPQHF; CDR3 DNA: TGTGCCTGGAGTGTCACAGCCGCTCAGCCCCAGCATTTT
clone size: .; D gene: .; V gene: TRBV19; J gene: TRBJ2-1; CDR3 protein: CASSSRGSYNEQFF; CDR3 DNA: TGTGCCAGTAGTTCGCGGGGCTCCTACAATGAGCAGTTCTTC
clone size: many; D gene: .; V gene: TRBV30; J gene: TRBJ1-2; CDR3 protein: CAWSTTGSGYTF; CDR3 DNA: TGTGCCTGGTCGACGACAGGCTCTGGCTACACCTTC
clone size: .; D gene: .; V gene: TRBV9; J gene: TRBJ1-1; CDR3 protein: CASSVVQSMGTEAFF; CDR3 DNA: TGTGCCAGCAGCGTAGTACAGTCGATGGGTACTGAAGCTTTCTTT
clone size: .; D gene: TRBD1; V gene: TRBV5-4; J gene: TRBJ1-4; CDR3 protein: CASSLGTGNTNEKLFF; CDR3 DNA: TGTGCCAGCAGCTTAGGGACAGGGAACACTAATGAAAAACTGTTTTTT
clone size: .; D gene: .; V gene: TRBV10-3; J gene: TRBJ1-2; CDR3 protein: CAISGDPQRGYTF; CDR3 DNA: TGTGCCATCAGCGGAGATCCCCAACGGGGCTACACCTTC
clone size: .; D gene: .; V gene: TRBV19; J gene: TRBJ1-1; CDR3 protein: CASSIDVGLSTEAFF; CDR3 DNA: TGTGCCAGTAGTATAGATGTGGGACTGAGCACTGAAGCTTTCTTT
clone size: .; D gene: TRBD1; V gene: TRBV19; J gene: TRBJ2-3; CDR3 protein: CASSIGTGLTADTQYF; CDR3 DNA: TGTGCCAGTAGTATAGGGACAGGATTAACAGCAGATACGCAGTATTTT
clone size: .; D gene: TRBD1; V gene: TRBV19; J gene: TRBJ1-5; CDR3 protein: CGAGTGQPQHF; CDR3 DNA: TGTGGTGCAGGGACAGGCCAGCCCCAGCATTTT
clone size: once; D gene: .; V gene: TRBV11-2; J gene: TRBJ2-4; CDR3 protein: CASSSPSFGAIQYF; CDR3 DNA: TGTGCCAGTAGCTCTCCATCATTTGGGGCTATTCAGTACTTC
clone size: .; D gene: .; V gene: TRBV30; J gene: TRBJ1-5; CDR3 protein: CAWSGRALNQPQHF; CDR3 DNA: TGTGCCTGGAGTGGGAGAGCCCTTAATCAGCCCCAGCATTTT
clone size: .; D gene: TRBD2; V gene: TRBV5-1; J gene: TRBJ2-5; CDR3 protein: CASSLGLAGVETQYF; CDR3 DNA: TGCGCCAGCAGCTTGGGACTAGCGGGAGTAGAGACCCAGTACTTC
clone size: .; D gene: TRBD2; V gene: TRBV11-3; J gene: TRBJ2-1; CDR3 protein: CASSSAGAGALNEQFF; CDR3 DNA: TGTGCCAGCAGCTCCGCTGGAGCGGGAGCTCTGAATGAGCAGTTCTTC
clone size: .; D gene: TRBD2; V gene: TRBV6-1; J gene: TRBJ2-1; CDR3 protein: CASSPLAGVNNEQFF; CDR3 DNA: TGTGCCAGCAGTCCACTAGCGGGAGTCAACAATGAGCAGTTCTTC
clone size: .; D gene: TRBD1; V gene: TRBV5-1; J gene: TRBJ2-3; CDR3 protein: CASSFKGTGGRDTQYF; CDR3 DNA: TGCGCCAGCAGCTTCAAAGGGACAGGGGGACGAGATACGCAGTATTTT
clone size: .; D gene: .; V gene: TRBV6-5; J gene: TRBJ1-4; CDR3 protein: CASGFQGGEKLFF; CDR3 DNA: TGTGCCAGCGGTTTCCAGGGTGGGGAAAAACTGTTTTTT
clone size: .; D gene: .; V gene: TRBV5-1; J gene: TRBJ2-1; CDR3 protein: CASSQGPSYNEQFF; CDR3 DNA: TGCGCCAGCAGCCAGGGTCCCTCCTACAATGAGCAGTTCTTC
clone size: few; D gene: .; V gene: TRBV30; J gene: TRBJ1-5; CDR3 protein: CAWRGTGGPQHF; CDR3 DNA: TGTGCCTGGAGGGGGACCGGGGGGCCCCAGCATTTT
clone size: .; D gene: .; V gene: TRBV2; J gene: TRBJ2-5; CDR3 protein: CASSEGLFEYF; CDR3 DNA: TGTGCCAGCAGTGAAGGACTATTCGAGTACTTC
clone size: .; D gene: TRBD1; V gene: TRBV19; J gene: TRBJ1-2; CDR3 protein: CASGETTGGDNYGYTF; CDR3 DNA: TGTGCCAGTGGGGAGACGACAGGGGGCGATAACTATGGCTACACCTTC
clone size: .; D gene: .; V gene: TRBV19; J gene: TRBJ1-5; CDR3 protein: CTSSMGYGGSNQPQHF; CDR3 DNA: TGTACCAGTAGTATGGGTTACGGGGGGAGCAATCAGCCCCAGCATTTT
clone size: .; D gene: .; V gene: TRBV7-2; J gene: TRBJ1-5; CDR3 protein: CASSFSSGRDNQPQHF; CDR3 DNA: TGTGCCAGCAGCTTTAGTTCTGGCAGGGACAATCAGCCCCAGCATTTT
clone size: .; D gene: TRBD1; V gene: TRBV5-1; J gene: TRBJ1-2; CDR3 protein: CASRFGQEGRGGYTF; CDR3 DNA: TGCGCCAGCAGGTTCGGACAGGAAGGTCGCGGTGGCTACACCTTC
clone size: .; D gene: .; V gene: TRBV6-6; J gene: TRBJ1-6; CDR3 protein: CVSSLRGGNNSPLHF; CDR3 DNA: TGTGTCAGCAGTTTAAGGGGCGGAAATAATTCACCCCTCCACTTT
clone size: .; D gene: TRBD1; V gene: TRBV27; J gene: TRBJ2-7; CDR3 protein: CASVPIGQGNYEQYF; CDR3 DNA: TGTGCCAGCGTACCTATCGGACAGGGGAACTACGAGCAGTACTTC
clone size: .; D gene: .; V gene: TRBV5-1; J gene: TRBJ2-5; CDR3 protein: CASSLAGGETQYF; CDR3 DNA: TGCGCCAGCAGCTTGGCTGGGGGGGAGACCCAGTACTTC
clone size: .; D gene: .; V gene: TRBV5-1; J gene: TRBJ2-7; CDR3 protein: CASSTTGTSNSYEQYF; CDR3 DNA: TGCGCCAGCAGCACTACCGGGACAAGTAACTCCTACGAGCAGTACTTC
clone size: once; D gene: .; V gene: TRBV28; J gene: TRBJ2-7; CDR3 protein: CASSLDGNQQYF; CDR3 DNA: TGTGCCAGCAGTTTAGACGGGAACCAGCAGTACTTC